This is a list of T cell receptor beta chains from one sample in a study of identical twins. TCRdb recomputed calls from the 5' RACE reads with MiXCR, one row per CDR3 protein. The data hold 450,000 or so distinct CDR3 sequences, with about 18% observed a single time. The material sequenced was naive T cells sorted from blood. These TCRs come from a man aged 45-65 years in good health. CDR3s include the opening cysteine and the closing phenylalanine or tryptophan. The order of the fields is CDR3 length, V gene, D gene, clone size, J gene, CDR3 protein, CDR3 DNA. A D gene is named only where the DNA matches it firmly. Clone size is stated in some rows and not others, as once, few, many or a class when expanded.

cdr3_length: 13; v_call: TRBV28; d_call: -; clone_size: few; j_call: TRBJ1-2; cdr3_aa: CASLGAANYGYTF; cdr3_nt: TGTGCCAGCCTGGGGGCAGCCAACTATGGCTACACCTTC
cdr3_length: 17; v_call: TRBV6-5; d_call: TRBD2; clone_size: -; j_call: TRBJ2-1; cdr3_aa: CASSYALSGRAYNEQFF; cdr3_nt: TGTGCCAGCAGTTACGCCCTTAGCGGGAGGGCTTACAATGAGCAGTTCTTC
cdr3_length: 19; v_call: TRBV6-1; d_call: -; clone_size: -; j_call: TRBJ2-3; cdr3_aa: CASTQSVLLLGSSTDTQYF; cdr3_nt: TGTGCCAGCACCCAGTCAGTCCTTCTACTAGGGTCTAGCACAGATACGCAGTATTTT
cdr3_length: 15; v_call: TRBV4-3; d_call: -; clone_size: many; j_call: TRBJ2-4; cdr3_aa: CASSQDGAAKNIQYF; cdr3_nt: TGCGCCAGCAGCCAAGATGGGGCGGCCAAAAACATTCAGTACTTC
cdr3_length: 16; v_call: TRBV18; d_call: -; clone_size: -; j_call: TRBJ2-2; cdr3_aa: CASSPPNTANTGELFF; cdr3_nt: TGTGCCAGCTCACCACCGAATACGGCGAACACCGGGGAGCTGTTTTTT
cdr3_length: 13; v_call: TRBV20-1; d_call: -; clone_size: -; j_call: TRBJ1-1; cdr3_aa: CSARRDSNTEAFF; cdr3_nt: TGCAGTGCTAGACGGGACTCGAACACTGAAGCTTTCTTT
cdr3_length: 18; v_call: TRBV5-1; d_call: -; clone_size: -; j_call: TRBJ2-2; cdr3_aa: CASSPEILLPYRTGELFF; cdr3_nt: TGCGCCAGCAGCCCGGAGATACTTCTCCCCTATCGCACCGGGGAGCTGTTTTTT
cdr3_length: 14; v_call: TRBV19; d_call: TRBD1; clone_size: few; j_call: TRBJ2-7; cdr3_aa: CASSKQGMAYEQYF; cdr3_nt: TGTGCCAGTAGTAAACAGGGGATGGCCTACGAGCAGTACTTC
cdr3_length: 16; v_call: TRBV24-1; d_call: TRBD1; clone_size: few; j_call: TRBJ2-5; cdr3_aa: CATSDLGQGAKETQYF; cdr3_nt: TGTGCCACCAGTGATTTGGGACAGGGGGCAAAAGAGACCCAGTACTTC
cdr3_length: 14; v_call: TRBV20-1; d_call: -; clone_size: -; j_call: TRBJ2-5; cdr3_aa: CSARSPQYQETQYF; cdr3_nt: TGCAGTGCTAGATCTCCGCAGTACCAAGAGACCCAGTACTTC
cdr3_length: 14; v_call: TRBV7-9; d_call: -; clone_size: few; j_call: TRBJ2-3; cdr3_aa: CASSPTYGTDTQYF; cdr3_nt: TGTGCCAGCAGCCCGACGTATGGCACAGATACGCAGTATTTT
cdr3_length: 12; v_call: TRBV20-1; d_call: -; clone_size: many; j_call: TRBJ2-3; cdr3_aa: CSAMTSTDTQYF; cdr3_nt: TGCAGTGCTATGACTAGCACAGATACGCAGTATTTT
cdr3_length: 16; v_call: TRBV20-1; d_call: TRBD2; clone_size: -; j_call: TRBJ2-1; cdr3_aa: CSALPQRGGHYGEQFF; cdr3_nt: TGCAGTGCCCTCCCACAGCGGGGGGGCCATTACGGTGAGCAGTTCTTC
cdr3_length: 15; v_call: TRBV20-1; d_call: -; clone_size: few; j_call: TRBJ1-5; cdr3_aa: CSAALEGNSNQPQHF; cdr3_nt: TGCAGTGCTGCGCTGGAGGGGAATAGCAATCAGCCCCAGCATTTT
cdr3_length: 12; v_call: TRBV29-1; d_call: TRBD1; clone_size: many; j_call: TRBJ1-5; cdr3_aa: CSAGTGNQPQHF; cdr3_nt: TGCAGCGCCGGGACAGGCAATCAGCCCCAGCATTTT
cdr3_length: 16; v_call: TRBV6-2/TRBV6-3; d_call: -; clone_size: -; j_call: TRBJ1-3; cdr3_aa: CASTLGQSGSGNTIYF; cdr3_nt: TGTGCCAGCACCCTCGGACAGTCCGGCTCTGGAAACACCATATATTTT
cdr3_length: 14; v_call: TRBV6-2/TRBV6-3; d_call: -; clone_size: -; j_call: TRBJ2-5; cdr3_aa: CASSPSGEGETQYF; cdr3_nt: TGTGCCAGCAGTCCCAGCGGTGAGGGAGAGACCCAGTACTTC
cdr3_length: 12; v_call: TRBV7-9; d_call: -; clone_size: many; j_call: TRBJ2-7; cdr3_aa: CASSSSPSEQYF; cdr3_nt: TGTGCCAGCAGCTCCAGCCCAAGCGAGCAGTACTTC
cdr3_length: 17; v_call: TRBV29-1; d_call: -; clone_size: few; j_call: TRBJ1-3; cdr3_aa: CSVEDLNSPRPGGTIYF; cdr3_nt: TGCAGCGTTGAAGATTTAAACAGTCCAAGACCCGGAGGCACCATATATTTT
cdr3_length: 15; v_call: TRBV10-3; d_call: -; clone_size: -; j_call: TRBJ1-5; cdr3_aa: CAISEAADSNQPQHF; cdr3_nt: TGTGCCATCAGTGAGGCAGCCGATAGCAATCAGCCCCAGCATTTT
cdr3_length: 14; v_call: TRBV6-4; d_call: -; clone_size: -; j_call: TRBJ2-2; cdr3_aa: CASSEEEANGELFF; cdr3_nt: TGTGCCAGCAGTGAGGAGGAGGCCAACGGGGAGCTGTTTTTT
cdr3_length: 15; v_call: TRBV11-2; d_call: TRBD1; clone_size: once; j_call: TRBJ2-2; cdr3_aa: CASSGDRGVAGELFF; cdr3_nt: TGTGCCAGCAGCGGAGACAGGGGGGTAGCCGGGGAGCTGTTTTTT
cdr3_length: 16; v_call: TRBV7-9; d_call: TRBD1; clone_size: -; j_call: TRBJ1-4; cdr3_aa: CASSPSGQGREEKLFF; cdr3_nt: TGTGCCAGCAGCCCATCAGGACAGGGGAGAGAGGAAAAACTGTTTTTT
cdr3_length: 17; v_call: TRBV6-1; d_call: TRBD2; clone_size: many; j_call: TRBJ2-7; cdr3_aa: CASIQTSGILGSYEQYF; cdr3_nt: TGTGCCAGCATACAGACTAGCGGGATTTTGGGCTCCTACGAGCAGTACTTC
cdr3_length: 15; v_call: TRBV9; d_call: TRBD1; clone_size: many; j_call: TRBJ1-2; cdr3_aa: CASSAIPSGGYGYTF; cdr3_nt: TGTGCCAGCAGCGCCATACCCTCAGGGGGCTATGGCTACACCTTC
cdr3_length: 15; v_call: TRBV6-5; d_call: -; clone_size: few; j_call: TRBJ2-3; cdr3_aa: CASSYSYPSTDTQYF; cdr3_nt: TGTGCCAGCAGTTACTCGTACCCGAGCACAGATACGCAGTATTTT
cdr3_length: 19; v_call: TRBV9; d_call: TRBD2; clone_size: -; j_call: TRBJ2-1; cdr3_aa: CASSGEGTSGRYSYNEQFF; cdr3_nt: TGTGCCAGCAGCGGGGAGGGGACTAGCGGGAGGTACTCCTACAATGAGCAGTTCTTC
cdr3_length: 12; v_call: TRBV27; d_call: -; clone_size: many; j_call: TRBJ2-7; cdr3_aa: CASSPLFYEQYF; cdr3_nt: TGTGCCAGCAGTCCACTTTTCTACGAGCAGTACTTC
cdr3_length: 17; v_call: TRBV6-2/TRBV6-3; d_call: TRBD1; clone_size: -; j_call: TRBJ2-6; cdr3_aa: CASSYSSTGFGANVLTF; cdr3_nt: TGTGCCAGCAGTTACTCCTCGACAGGGTTCGGGGCCAACGTCCTGACTTTC
cdr3_length: 14; v_call: TRBV12-3/TRBV12-4; d_call: -; clone_size: -; j_call: TRBJ2-2; cdr3_aa: CASTFGRNTGELFF; cdr3_nt: TGTGCCAGCACCTTTGGCCGGAACACCGGGGAGCTGTTTTTT
cdr3_length: 13; v_call: TRBV7-8; d_call: -; clone_size: many; j_call: TRBJ2-7; cdr3_aa: CASSRIGSYEQYF; cdr3_nt: TGTGCCAGCAGCAGGATCGGCTCCTACGAGCAGTACTTC
cdr3_length: 16; v_call: TRBV7-6; d_call: -; clone_size: -; j_call: TRBJ1-6; cdr3_aa: CASSLGSMGYRSPLHF; cdr3_nt: TGTGCCAGCAGCTTAGGATCGATGGGGTACAGGTCACCCCTCCACTTT
cdr3_length: 15; v_call: TRBV29-1; d_call: TRBD2; clone_size: many; j_call: TRBJ2-1; cdr3_aa: CSVYTSGVPYNEQFF; cdr3_nt: TGCAGCGTTTACACTAGCGGGGTTCCCTACAATGAGCAGTTCTTC
cdr3_length: 13; v_call: TRBV30; d_call: -; clone_size: few; j_call: TRBJ2-7; cdr3_aa: CAWLRAGGPEQYF; cdr3_nt: TGTGCCTGGCTCCGGGCTGGGGGTCCCGAGCAGTACTTC
cdr3_length: 13; v_call: TRBV20-1; d_call: TRBD1; clone_size: -; j_call: TRBJ2-7; cdr3_aa: CSARTGTGPEQYF; cdr3_nt: TGCAGTGCTCGCACCGGGACAGGGCCCGAGCAGTACTTC
cdr3_length: 12; v_call: TRBV5-1; d_call: -; clone_size: many; j_call: TRBJ2-4; cdr3_aa: CASSFEGNIQYF; cdr3_nt: TGCGCCAGCAGCTTTGAGGGAAACATTCAGTACTTC
cdr3_length: 15; v_call: TRBV6-2/TRBV6-3; d_call: TRBD1; clone_size: -; j_call: TRBJ1-5; cdr3_aa: CASSLGTGNNQPQHF; cdr3_nt: TGTGCCAGCAGTTTGGGGACAGGGAACAATCAGCCCCAGCATTTT
cdr3_length: 16; v_call: TRBV6-5; d_call: -; clone_size: -; j_call: TRBJ2-7; cdr3_aa: CASSYSLGARFHEQYF; cdr3_nt: TGTGCCAGCAGTTACTCGTTGGGGGCGAGGTTCCACGAGCAGTACTTC
cdr3_length: 16; v_call: TRBV6-1; d_call: TRBD1; clone_size: few; j_call: TRBJ1-2; cdr3_aa: CASTRGKTGLNYGYTF; cdr3_nt: TGTGCCAGCACCCGGGGGAAGACAGGGTTAAACTATGGCTACACCTTC
cdr3_length: 16; v_call: TRBV5-1; d_call: -; clone_size: -; j_call: TRBJ1-3; cdr3_aa: CASSLLQGTSGNTIYF; cdr3_nt: TGCGCCAGCAGCCTTCTTCAGGGCACTTCTGGAAACACCATATATTTT
cdr3_length: 15; v_call: TRBV9; d_call: TRBD1; clone_size: -; j_call: TRBJ2-1; cdr3_aa: CASSAWGTGDGEQFF; cdr3_nt: TGTGCCAGCAGCGCTTGGGGGACAGGGGATGGTGAGCAGTTCTTC
cdr3_length: 13; v_call: TRBV20-1; d_call: -; clone_size: many; j_call: TRBJ2-7; cdr3_aa: CSARSLGPYEQYF; cdr3_nt: TGCAGTGCTAGATCTTTGGGCCCCTACGAGCAGTACTTC
cdr3_length: 13; v_call: TRBV10-3; d_call: TRBD1; clone_size: -; j_call: TRBJ2-3; cdr3_aa: CATRDRDTDTQYF; cdr3_nt: TGTGCCACCCGGGACAGGGACACAGATACGCAGTATTTT
cdr3_length: 16; v_call: TRBV7-9; d_call: -; clone_size: -; j_call: TRBJ2-3; cdr3_aa: CASSLVSGLGTDTQYF; cdr3_nt: TGTGCCAGCAGCTTAGTGTCAGGTCTCGGCACAGATACGCAGTATTTT
cdr3_length: 17; v_call: TRBV20-1; d_call: -; clone_size: many; j_call: TRBJ2-7; cdr3_aa: CSARDPRPETSSYEQYF; cdr3_nt: TGCAGTGCTAGAGATCCCCGGCCTGAAACGAGCTCCTACGAGCAGTACTTC
cdr3_length: 13; v_call: TRBV7-9; d_call: -; clone_size: few; j_call: TRBJ2-7; cdr3_aa: CASMGHSPYEQYF; cdr3_nt: TGTGCCAGCATGGGTCACAGCCCCTACGAGCAGTACTTC
cdr3_length: 16; v_call: TRBV7-2; d_call: -; clone_size: -; j_call: TRBJ1-6; cdr3_aa: CASSLAGHGNNSPLHF; cdr3_nt: TGTGCCAGCAGCTTAGCGGGTCACGGAAATAATTCACCCCTCCACTTT
cdr3_length: 14; v_call: TRBV6-1; d_call: TRBD2; clone_size: -; j_call: TRBJ2-5; cdr3_aa: CASSRREGRETQYF; cdr3_nt: TGTGCCAGCAGCCGCCGGGAGGGTCGAGAGACCCAGTACTTC
cdr3_length: 16; v_call: TRBV19; d_call: -; clone_size: -; j_call: TRBJ1-2; cdr3_aa: CASSSTVVARGYGYTF; cdr3_nt: TGTGCCAGTAGTAGCACGGTGGTTGCCCGGGGCTATGGCTACACCTTC